This TCR beta chain was identified in a study of patients and donors after allogeneic stem cell transplantation. TCRdb analysed the RT-PCR reads with MiXCR anew, one entry per CDR3 protein. Here the sample spans around 150,000 distinct CDR3 sequences, about 40% being singletons. This CDR3 spans 14 amino acids. The ends lost 5 bases at V and 2 bases at J; junction bases unmatched: 6. Germline V gene sequence: CDR1 SQVTM, CDR2 ANQGSEA. The V gene is TRBV29-1, the J gene TRBJ1-2, with 9 positions matching TRBD1. The TCR was taken from a human donor who was either an allogeneic HSCT recipient or a stem cell or donor lymphocyte infusion donor (not recorded which). It is not recorded whose cells these are; they may come from a transplant donor. The sample was blood, either unsorted or a sorted T cell fraction (not recorded which). The CDR3 sequence: CSVKPGQGNYGYTF. CDR3 bases: TGCAGCGTTAAACCGGGACAGGGAAACTATGGCTACACCTTC.